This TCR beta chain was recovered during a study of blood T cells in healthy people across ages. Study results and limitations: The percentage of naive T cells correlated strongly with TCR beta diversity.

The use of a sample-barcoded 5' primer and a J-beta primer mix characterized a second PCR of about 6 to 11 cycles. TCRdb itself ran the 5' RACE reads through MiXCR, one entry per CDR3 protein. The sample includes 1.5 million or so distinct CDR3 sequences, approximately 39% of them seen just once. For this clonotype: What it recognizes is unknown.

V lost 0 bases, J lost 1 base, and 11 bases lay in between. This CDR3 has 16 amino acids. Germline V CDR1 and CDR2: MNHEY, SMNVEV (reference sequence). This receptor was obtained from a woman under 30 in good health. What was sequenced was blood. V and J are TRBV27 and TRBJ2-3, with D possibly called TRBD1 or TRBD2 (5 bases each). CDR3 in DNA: TGTGCCAGCAGTTTATCTGGGGGAATCCGCACAGATACGCAGTATTTT. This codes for CASSLSGGIRTDTQYF.